The TCR beta chain described here comes from a study of OX40 agonist ivuxolimab in advanced cancers. Describing the broader study: Ivuxolimab, which targeted the costimulatory receptor OX40 (CD134), was an agonistic, fully human IgG2 monoclonal antibody. Intravenous ivuxolimab was administered to patients every 2 weeks at six dose levels: 0.01, 0.1, 0.3, 1.5, 3 and 10 mg/kg. Of the roughly 51 patients in dose escalation, about 20 had hepatocellular carcinoma, roughly 15 had melanoma, 9 had renal cell carcinoma and 9 had head and neck cancer. In the dose-escalation cohort, 70% to 90% of patients were male, and the mean age was roughly 60 years with a range of roughly 23 to 90. Prior anti-PD-1, anti-PD-L1 or anti-CTLA-4 therapy was permitted, and 30% to 50% of dose-escalation patients had received checkpoint inhibitors. Partial responses were achieved by three dose-escalation patients, of whom one had hepatocellular carcinoma and two had cutaneous melanoma. The purpose of peripheral TCRbeta sequencing was to test whether ivuxolimab changed TCR sequence diversity and led to clonal T-cell expansion. The paper describes the monotherapy dose-escalation part (N of about 47 patients) of the phase I trial of ivuxolimab.

The paper as a whole reports these results and caveats: On average, CD8+ T cells showed more expanded clones than CD4+ T cells after ivuxolimab. Clonal expansion of both CD4+ and CD8+ blood T cells was observed from baseline to week 6 at doses 0.1 to 3.0 mg/kg. Which antigens the clonally expanded peripheral T cells were specific for was not determined. In the 0.1-3.0 mg/kg groups, partial responders had among the lowest normalized peripheral clonal expansion, particularly in CD8+ T cells. Low levels of normalized T-cell clonal expansion were also seen in some patients who did not respond.

V is shortened by 6 bases, J by 5 bases, and the region joining them spans 13 bases. The germline V gene (reference sequence) provides CDR1 LNHDA and CDR2 SQIVND. The CDR3 starts with the cysteine, ends with the phenylalanine, and has 13 residues. The sequence is cut down to CDR3 DNA, 39 bases in frame from base 1. As regards this clone: This clone's antigen is unknown. No base quality information exists; no much larger clone differs at one position.

For sequencing of the TCRbeta CDR3 region, genomic DNA was extracted from the sorted cells. The immunoSEQ Assay was used for sequencing of TCRbeta CDR3 regions. Imported from immuneACCESS, the table was reduced by TCRdb to in-frame sequences with V and J called. These copies leave out some clones; in studies compared against another copy, an unresolved V gene accounts for under half, and the cause of the remainder is not known. Recorded for this sample are about 83,000 clones; around 80% of them occurred a single time. The top ten constitute 1.5% to 2% of the sample. Patients with a history of autoimmune disease or receiving systemic immunosuppression were excluded from the trial. Peripheral blood for TCR sequencing was collected from all dose cohorts at baseline, on cycle 4 day 1, and on cycle 7 day 1. The samples were taken from a phase I, first-in-human, multicenter, open-label dose-escalation trial of ivuxolimab. Adults with locally advanced or metastatic head and neck squamous cell, hepatocellular, melanoma or renal cell carcinoma were enrolled in the trial. Before TCR sequencing, CD4+ T cells and CD8+ T cells were sorted from peripheral blood as separate populations.

This TCR came from an adult with an advanced solid tumor such as melanoma, head and neck, liver or kidney cancer. The receptor chain draws on TRBV19 and TRBJ2-5; tentative D gene TRBD2, with 7 bases matching. The sequences come from CD4+ or CD8+ T cells sorted from blood, collected in a trial of the OX40 agonist ivuxolimab. The CDR3 here reads CASSEGGVETQYF. The nucleotide sequence reads TGTGCCAGTAGCGAAGGGGGGGTTGAGACCCAGTACTTC.